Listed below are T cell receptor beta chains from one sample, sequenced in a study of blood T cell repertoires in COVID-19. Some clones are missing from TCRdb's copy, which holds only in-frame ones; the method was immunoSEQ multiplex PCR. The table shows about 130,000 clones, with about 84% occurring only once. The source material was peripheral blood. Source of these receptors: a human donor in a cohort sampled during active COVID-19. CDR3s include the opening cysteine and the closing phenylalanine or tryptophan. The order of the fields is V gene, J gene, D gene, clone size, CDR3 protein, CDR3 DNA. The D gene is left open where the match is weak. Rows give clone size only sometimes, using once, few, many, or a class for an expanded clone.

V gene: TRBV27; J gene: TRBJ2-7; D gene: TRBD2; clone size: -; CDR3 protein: CASSRTTGGLGQYF; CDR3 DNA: TGTGCCAGCAGCCGAACGACGGGGGGGCTGGGGCAGTACTTC
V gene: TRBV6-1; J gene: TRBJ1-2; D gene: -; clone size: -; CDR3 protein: CASSDPGYEYGYTF; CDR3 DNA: TGTGCCAGCAGTGACCCGGGGTATGAGTATGGCTACACCTTC
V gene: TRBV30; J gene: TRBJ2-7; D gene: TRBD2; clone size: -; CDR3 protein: CAWSFGGSKEQYF; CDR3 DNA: TGTGCCTGGAGTTTCGGGGGGTCGAAGGAGCAGTACTTC
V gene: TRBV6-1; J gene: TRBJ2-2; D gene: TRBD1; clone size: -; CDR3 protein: CASSARQGSNTGELFF; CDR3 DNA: TGTGCCAGCAGTGCCCGACAGGGATCGAACACCGGGGAGCTGTTTTTT
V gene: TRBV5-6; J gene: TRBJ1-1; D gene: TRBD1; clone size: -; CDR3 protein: CASSLRGLRLGTNEAFF; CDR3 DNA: TGTGCCAGCAGCTTAAGGGGGCTTCGATTGGGTACGAATGAAGCTTTCTTT
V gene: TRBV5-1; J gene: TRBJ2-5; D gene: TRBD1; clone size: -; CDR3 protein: CASSLGGTGGLETQYF; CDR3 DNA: TGCGCCAGCAGCTTGGGCGGGACAGGGGGTTTAGAGACCCAGTACTTC
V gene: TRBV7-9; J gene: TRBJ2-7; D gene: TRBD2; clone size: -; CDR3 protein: CASTLAGDPYEQYF; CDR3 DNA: TGTGCCAGCACCCTAGCGGGAGACCCCTACGAGCAGTACTTC
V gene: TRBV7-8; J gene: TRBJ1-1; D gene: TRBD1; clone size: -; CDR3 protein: CASSLTGQGYTEAFF; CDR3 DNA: TGTGCCAGCAGCTTAACCGGACAGGGGTACACTGAAGCTTTCTTT
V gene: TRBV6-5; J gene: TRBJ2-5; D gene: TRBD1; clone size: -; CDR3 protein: CASSYRTGFGWETQYF; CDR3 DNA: TGTGCCAGCAGTTATAGGACAGGGTTTGGGTGGGAGACCCAGTACTTC
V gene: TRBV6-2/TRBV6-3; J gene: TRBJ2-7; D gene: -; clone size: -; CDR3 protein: CASSFDKLSYEQYF; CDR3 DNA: TGTGCCAGCAGTTTCGACAAACTCTCCTACGAGCAGTACTTC
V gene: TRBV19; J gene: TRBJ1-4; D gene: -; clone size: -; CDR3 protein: CASGRGTTNEKLFF; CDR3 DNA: TGTGCCAGTGGTAGGGGCACAACTAATGAAAAACTGTTTTTT
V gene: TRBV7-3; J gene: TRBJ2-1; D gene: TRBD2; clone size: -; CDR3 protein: CASSFFAGGLGNEQFF; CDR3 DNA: TGTGCCAGCAGCTTTTTCGCGGGGGGACTTGGCAATGAGCAGTTCTTC
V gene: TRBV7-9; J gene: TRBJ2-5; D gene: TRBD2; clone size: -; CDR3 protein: CASSYGLAGGGTQYF; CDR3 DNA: TGTGCCAGCAGCTACGGACTAGCGGGTGGAGGGACCCAGTACTTC
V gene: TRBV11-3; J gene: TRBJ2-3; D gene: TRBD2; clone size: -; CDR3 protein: CASSSGRRAYF; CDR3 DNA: TGTGCCAGCAGCTCCGGGAGGAGGGCGTATTTT
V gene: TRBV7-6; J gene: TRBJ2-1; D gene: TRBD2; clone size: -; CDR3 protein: CASSGQPSSGTLSNEQFF; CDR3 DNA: TGTGCCAGCAGCGGACAACCGAGTAGCGGGACGTTAAGCAATGAGCAGTTCTTC
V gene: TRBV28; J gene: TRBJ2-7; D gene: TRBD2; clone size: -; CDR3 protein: CASSSASGSNSYSYEQYF; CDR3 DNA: TGTGCCAGCAGTTCGGCTAGCGGGAGTAATAGTTATTCTTACGAGCAGTACTTC
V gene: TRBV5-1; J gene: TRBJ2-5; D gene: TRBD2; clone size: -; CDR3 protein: CASSLSGREETQYF; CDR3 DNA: TGCGCCAGCAGCCTAAGCGGGAGGGAAGAGACCCAGTACTTC
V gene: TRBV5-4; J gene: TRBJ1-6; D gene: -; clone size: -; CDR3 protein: CASSLASTALYNSPLHF; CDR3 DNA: TGTGCCAGCAGCTTGGCCTCGACAGCCTTATATAATTCACCCCTCCACTTT
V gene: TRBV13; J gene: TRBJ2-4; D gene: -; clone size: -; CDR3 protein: CASSFGAKNIQYF; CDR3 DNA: TGTGCCAGCAGCTTCGGAGCCAAAAACATTCAGTACTTC
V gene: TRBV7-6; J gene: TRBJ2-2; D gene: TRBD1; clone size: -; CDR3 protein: CASNNRGNTGELFF; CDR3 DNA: TGTGCCAGCAACAACAGGGGAAACACCGGGGAGCTGTTTTTT
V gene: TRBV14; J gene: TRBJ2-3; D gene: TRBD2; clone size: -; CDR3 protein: CASSLSGTAGVQYF; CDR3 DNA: TGTGCCAGCAGCCTATCCGGGACGGCGGGGGTTCAGTATTTT
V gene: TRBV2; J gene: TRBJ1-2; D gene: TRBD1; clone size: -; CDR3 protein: CASSRGQGAFPTF; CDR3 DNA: TGTGCCAGCAGTAGGGGACAGGGCGCTTTTCCCACCTTC
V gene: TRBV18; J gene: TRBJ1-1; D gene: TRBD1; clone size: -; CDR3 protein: CASSPMDREAGGAFF; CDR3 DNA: TGTGCCAGCTCACCCATGGACAGGGAGGCGGGTGGAGCTTTCTTT
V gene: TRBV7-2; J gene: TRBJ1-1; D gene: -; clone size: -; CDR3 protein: CASSLNSMNTEAFF; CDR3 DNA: TGTGCCAGCAGCTTAAACAGCATGAACACTGAAGCTTTCTTT
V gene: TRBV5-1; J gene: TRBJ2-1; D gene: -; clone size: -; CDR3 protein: CASSFALWERPNEQFF; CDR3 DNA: TGCGCCAGCAGCTTCGCTTTGTGGGAGAGGCCCAATGAGCAGTTCTTC
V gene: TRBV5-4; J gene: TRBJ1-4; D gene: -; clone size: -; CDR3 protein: CASSSSTNEKLFF; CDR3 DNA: TGTGCCAGCAGCTCCTCAACTAATGAAAAACTGTTTTTT
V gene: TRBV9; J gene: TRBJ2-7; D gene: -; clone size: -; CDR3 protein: CASRIRGTLGGLRYEQYF; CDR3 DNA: TGTGCCAGCAGAATACGAGGAACCCTGGGTGGATTGAGGTACGAGCAGTACTTC
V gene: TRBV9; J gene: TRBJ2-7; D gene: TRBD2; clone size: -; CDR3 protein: CASSVTGGLAGMSSYEQYF; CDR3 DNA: TGTGCCAGCAGCGTGACAGGCGGACTAGCGGGAATGAGCTCCTACGAGCAGTACTTC
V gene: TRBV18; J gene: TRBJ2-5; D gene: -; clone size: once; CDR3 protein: CASSPPFTDRQETQYF; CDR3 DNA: TGTGCCAGCTCACCACCATTTACCGACAGGCAAGAGACCCAGTACTTC
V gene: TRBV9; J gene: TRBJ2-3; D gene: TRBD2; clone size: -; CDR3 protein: CASSHGTSGIDTQYF; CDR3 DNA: TGTGCCAGCAGCCATGGGACTAGCGGGATCGATACGCAGTATTTT
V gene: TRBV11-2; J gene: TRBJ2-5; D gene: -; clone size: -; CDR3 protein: CASSFVPEETQYF; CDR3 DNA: TGTGCCAGCAGCTTCGTTCCAGAAGAGACCCAGTACTTC
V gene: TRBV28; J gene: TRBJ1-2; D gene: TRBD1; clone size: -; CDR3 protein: CASSQGGYGYTF; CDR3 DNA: TGTGCCAGCAGTCAGGGGGGCTATGGCTACACCTTC
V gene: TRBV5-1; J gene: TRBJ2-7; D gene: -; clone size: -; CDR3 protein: CASSLGGHSSYEQYF; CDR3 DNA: TGCGCCAGCAGCTTGGGGGGGCACAGCTCCTACGAGCAGTACTTC
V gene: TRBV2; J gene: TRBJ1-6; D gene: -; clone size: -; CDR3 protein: CASSRAGYNSPLHF; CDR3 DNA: TGTGCCAGCAGTAGGGCGGGATATAATTCACCCCTCCACTTT
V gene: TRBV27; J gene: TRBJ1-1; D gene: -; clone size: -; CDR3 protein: CASSKGVGAPNTEAFF; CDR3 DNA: TGTGCCAGCAGTAAGGGGGTTGGGGCTCCAAACACTGAAGCTTTCTTT
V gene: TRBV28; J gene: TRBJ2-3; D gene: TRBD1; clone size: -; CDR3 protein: CASTPPRGQITDTQYF; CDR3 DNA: TGTGCCAGCACCCCTCCGAGGGGACAGATCACAGATACGCAGTATTTT
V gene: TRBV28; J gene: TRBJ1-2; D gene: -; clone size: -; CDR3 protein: CASRSGVIGYGYTF; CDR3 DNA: TGTGCCAGCAGGTCGGGAGTAATAGGCTATGGCTACACCTTC
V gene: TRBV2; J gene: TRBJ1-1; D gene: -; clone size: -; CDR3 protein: CASTRQQINTEAFF; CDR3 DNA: TGTGCCAGCACCCGACAGCAAATAAACACTGAAGCTTTCTTT
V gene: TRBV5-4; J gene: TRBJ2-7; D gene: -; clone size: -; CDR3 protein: CASSLWPADAYEQYF; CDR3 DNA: TGTGCCAGCAGCTTGTGGCCAGCGGACGCGTACGAGCAGTACTTC
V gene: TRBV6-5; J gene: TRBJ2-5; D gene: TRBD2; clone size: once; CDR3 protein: CASSSTLAGRETQYF; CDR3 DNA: TGTGCCAGCAGTTCTACCCTAGCGGGAAGGGAGACCCAGTACTTC